What follows describes a single T cell receptor beta chain. The data belong to a study of technical replicates of blood from a handful of donors. Germline CDR1 SNHLY, CDR2 FYNNEI. This CDR3 contains 15 residues. Trimming cost V 4 bases and J 8 bases; bases outside gene matches: 11. Libraries were prepared by immunoSEQ multiplex PCR; TCRdb keeps only in-frame clonotypes and omits some of them. The table includes roughly 85,000 clones, about 93% detected once. The sample was T cells isolated from PBMCs. The sequence was obtained from a human donor in good health. V and J are TRBV2 and TRBJ2-5, with TRBD2 matching over 9 bases. The CDR3 nucleotides are TGTGCCAGCAGTGGGCGGGGGGGCTCAAGAGATACCCAGTACTTC. This encodes CASSGRGGSRDTQYF.